This passage covers 6 T cell receptor beta chains from one sample sequenced in a study of beta chain features in type 1 diabetes. Isolated RNA was reverse transcribed in full, so expressed TCRB transcripts were sequenced. TCRdb's copy holds only in-frame clones and misses some; the assay was immunoSEQ multiplex PCR. The data contain just under 150,000 clones, about 10% of them singletons. Sequencing input: naive CD4+ T cells from blood. These receptors all come from a man between 18 and 29 years old in good health.

This chain connects TRBV11-2 to TRBJ2-3; TRBD2 agrees at 9 bases. CDR1 and CDR2 from the germline V gene are SGHAT and FQNNGV. The CDR3 has 16 amino acids. Trimming took 2 bases from V and 2 from J; bases not matched to a gene: 5. The CDR3 sequence: CASSLTLAGNTDTQYF. The DNA for the CDR3 is TGTGCCAGCAGCTTAACTCTAGCGGGGAACACAGATACGCAGTATTTT.

V and J are TRBV11-3 and TRBJ2-3; D gene uncertain. V dropped 5 bases and J dropped 0 bases, with 3 bases sitting between them. Germline V gene lookup returns CDR1 SGHNT and CDR2 YENEEA. The CDR3 length is 12 residues. In nucleotides, the CDR3 is TGTGCCAGCAGCAGCAGCACAGATACGCAGTATTTT. This translates into CASSSSTDTQYF.

In this sample, this clone turned up a few times. The CDR3 here is CASSLTGARYNSPLHF. The CDR3 DNA sequence: TGCGCCAGCAGCTTGACAGGGGCCAGGTATAATTCACCCCTCCACTTT. This chain joins TRBV5-1 and TRBJ1-6; TRBD1 agrees at 7 bases. The CDR3 loop spans 16 amino acids. Germline assignment: CDR1 SGHRS and CDR2 YFSETQ. The ends lost 1 base at V and 4 bases at J; junction bases unmatched: 5.

This clone appeared a few times. The V gene is TRBV19, the J gene TRBJ2-7; 12 bases fit TRBD1. CDR3 size: 16 residues. V lost 3 bases to trimming and J lost 6 bases; unmatched junction nucleotides: 9. Looked up from germline, CDR1 is LNHDA and CDR2 is SQIVND (reference sequence). CDR3 loop: CASSISGTGGIREQYF. CDR3 bases: TGTGCCAGTAGTATTTCAGGGACAGGGGGCATTCGCGAGCAGTACTTC.

This chain joins TRBV27 and TRBJ1-1; no firm D call. Per germline, CDR1 MNHEY and CDR2 SMNVEV (reference sequence). V shed 5 bases and J shed 4 bases, with 11 bases lying between them. The CDR3 is 13 residues long. As DNA, the CDR3 is TGTGCCAGCAGTCTGAGGGTTGGCACTGAAGCTTTCTTT. Residues: CASSLRVGTEAFF.

The chain links TRBV10-3 to TRBJ2-3, with a possible D match to TRBD2 (5 bases). The length of the CDR3 is 16 residues. CDR1 is ENHRY and CDR2 is SYGVKD in the germline V gene. Trimming removed 2 bases from V and 2 bases from J, with 14 bases in between. The CDR3 loop is CAISEPARTLTDTQYF. The CDR3 DNA reads as TGTGCCATCAGTGAGCCGGCTAGGACTCTCACAGATACGCAGTATTTT.